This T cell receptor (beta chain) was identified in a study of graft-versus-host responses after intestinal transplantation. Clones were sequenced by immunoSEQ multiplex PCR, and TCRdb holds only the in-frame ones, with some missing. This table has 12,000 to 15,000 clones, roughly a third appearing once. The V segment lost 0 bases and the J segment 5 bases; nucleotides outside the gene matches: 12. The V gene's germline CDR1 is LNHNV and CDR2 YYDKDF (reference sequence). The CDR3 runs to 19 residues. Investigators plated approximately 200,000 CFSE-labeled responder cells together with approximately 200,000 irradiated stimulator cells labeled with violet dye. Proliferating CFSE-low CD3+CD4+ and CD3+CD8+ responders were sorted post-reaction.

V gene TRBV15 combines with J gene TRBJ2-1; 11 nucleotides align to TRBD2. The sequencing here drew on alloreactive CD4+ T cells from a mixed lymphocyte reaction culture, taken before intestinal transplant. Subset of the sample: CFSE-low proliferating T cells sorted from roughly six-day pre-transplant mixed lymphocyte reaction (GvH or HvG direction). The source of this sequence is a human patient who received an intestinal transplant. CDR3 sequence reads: CATSRERTSGRAGDNEQFF. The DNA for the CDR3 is TGTGCCACCAGCAGAGAGAGGACTAGCGGGCGGGCGGGGGACAATGAGCAGTTCTTC.